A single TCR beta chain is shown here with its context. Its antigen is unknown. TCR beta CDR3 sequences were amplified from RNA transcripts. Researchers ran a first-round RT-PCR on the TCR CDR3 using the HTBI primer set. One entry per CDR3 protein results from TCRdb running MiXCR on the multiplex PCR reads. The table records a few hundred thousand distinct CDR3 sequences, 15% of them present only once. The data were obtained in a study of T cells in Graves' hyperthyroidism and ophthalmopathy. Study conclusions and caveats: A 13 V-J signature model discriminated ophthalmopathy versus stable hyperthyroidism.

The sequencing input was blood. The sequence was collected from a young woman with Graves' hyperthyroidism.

The CDR3 here is CSAREGAVREKLFF. The CDR3, as DNA: TGCAGTGCTAGAGAGGGCGCGGTCCGTGAAAAACTGTTTTTT. The gene calls are TRBV20-1 and TRBJ1-4; D gene unclear. CDR3 size: 14 residues. Per germline, CDR1 DFQATT and CDR2 SNEGSKA (reference sequence). Trimming took off 0 bases at V and 7 bases at J, with 12 bases between the two ends.